These T cell receptor beta chains were read from a single sample in a study of cytomegalovirus exposure and HLA in healthy donors. Method: immunoSEQ multiplex PCR; TCRdb's copy keeps in-frame clones and lacks some. The sample carries about 160,000 clones, 80% recorded once. Material for sequencing was PBMCs. The receptor set was obtained from a man aged 30-40 years in good health and CMV-seronegative. The CDR3 runs from the conserved cysteine through the conserved F or W. Clone size, where shown, is once, few, many, or a class for clones that have expanded.

-,TRBJ2-6,TRBV5-1,CASGNRGKSSGANVLTF
-,TRBJ1-6,TRBV7-6,CASSTGQNNSPLHF
few,TRBJ2-1,TRBV5-1,CASSARLAGGGHNEQFF
-,TRBJ2-1,TRBV5-1,CASSLVLGQMYEQFF
-,TRBJ2-1,TRBV7-2,CASSPGTSAYNEQFF
-,TRBJ1-5,TRBV10-3,CAISADRDSNQPQHF
-,TRBJ1-1,TRBV10-3,CAISESRLLNTEAFF
-,TRBJ2-7,TRBV10-3,CAISNRDYPYEQYF
few,TRBJ2-7,TRBV10-3,CAIKGQGADEQYF
-,TRBJ1-5,TRBV19,CASSRRTGVSNQPQHF
-,TRBJ2-7,TRBV11-2,CASSLGYAAREQYF
few,TRBJ2-5,TRBV30,CAWRSGLAGAQETQYF
-,TRBJ2-5,TRBV5-1,CAAPTSGYQETQYF
once,TRBJ2-2,TRBV6-6,CASSAGELFF
-,TRBJ1-5,TRBV7-2,CASSPPTGAQHF
-,TRBJ2-1,TRBV7-3,CASSARQGSSYNEQFF